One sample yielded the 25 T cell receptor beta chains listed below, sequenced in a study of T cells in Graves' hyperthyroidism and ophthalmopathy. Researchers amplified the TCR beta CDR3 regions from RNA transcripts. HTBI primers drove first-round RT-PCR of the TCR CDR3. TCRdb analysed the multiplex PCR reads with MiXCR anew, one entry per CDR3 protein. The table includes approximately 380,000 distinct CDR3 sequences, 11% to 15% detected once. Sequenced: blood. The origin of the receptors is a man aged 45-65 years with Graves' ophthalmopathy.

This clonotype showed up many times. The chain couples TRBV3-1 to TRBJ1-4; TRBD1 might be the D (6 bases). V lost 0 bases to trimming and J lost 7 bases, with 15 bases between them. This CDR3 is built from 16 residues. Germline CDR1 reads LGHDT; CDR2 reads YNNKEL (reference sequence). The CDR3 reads CASSQDSGAGSEKLFF. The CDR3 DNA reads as TGTGCCAGCAGCCAAGATTCAGGGGCTGGGAGTGAAAAACTGTTTTTT. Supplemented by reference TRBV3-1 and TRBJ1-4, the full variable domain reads DTAVSQTPKYLVTQMGNDKSIKCEQNLGHDTMYWYKQDSKKFLKIMFSYNNKELIINETVPNRFSPKSPDKAHLNLHINSLELGDSAVYFCASSQDSGAGSEKLFFGSGTQLSVL.

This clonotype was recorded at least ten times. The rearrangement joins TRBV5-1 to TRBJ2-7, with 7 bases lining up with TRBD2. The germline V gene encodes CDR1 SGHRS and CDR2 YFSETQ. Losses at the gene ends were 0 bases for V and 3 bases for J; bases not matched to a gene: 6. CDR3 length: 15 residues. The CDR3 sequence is CASSLETGGLYEQYF. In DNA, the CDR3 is TGCGCCAGCAGCTTGGAAACGGGAGGACTCTACGAGCAGTACTTC.

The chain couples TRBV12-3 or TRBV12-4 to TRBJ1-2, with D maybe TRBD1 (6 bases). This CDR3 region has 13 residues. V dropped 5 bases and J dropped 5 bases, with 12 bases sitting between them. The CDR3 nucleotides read TGTGCCAGCAGTGACGACAGGTCTTATGGCTACACCTTC. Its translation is CASSDDRSYGYTF.

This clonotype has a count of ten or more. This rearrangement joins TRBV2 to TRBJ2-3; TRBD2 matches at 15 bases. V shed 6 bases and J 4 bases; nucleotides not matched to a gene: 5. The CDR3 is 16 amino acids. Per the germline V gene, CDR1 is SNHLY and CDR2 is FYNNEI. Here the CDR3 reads CASRRGLAGGPDTQYF. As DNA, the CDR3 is TGTGCCAGCAGACGTGGACTAGCGGGAGGGCCAGATACGCAGTATTTT.

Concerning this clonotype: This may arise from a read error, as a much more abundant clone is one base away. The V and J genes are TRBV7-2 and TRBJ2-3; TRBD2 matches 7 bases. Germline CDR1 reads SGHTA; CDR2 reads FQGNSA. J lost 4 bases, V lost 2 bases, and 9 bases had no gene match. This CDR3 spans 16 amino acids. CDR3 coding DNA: TGTGCCAGCAGCTTATTGCGGGGGATGTCCTCAGATACGCAGTATTTT. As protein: CASSLLRGMSSDTQYF.

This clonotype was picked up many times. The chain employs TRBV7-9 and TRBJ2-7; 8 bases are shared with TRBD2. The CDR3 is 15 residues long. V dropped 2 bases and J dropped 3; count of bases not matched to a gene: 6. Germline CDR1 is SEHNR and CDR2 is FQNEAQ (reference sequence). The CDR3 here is CASSLIREGGYEQYF. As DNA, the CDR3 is TGTGCCAGCAGCTTAATCCGGGAGGGAGGCTACGAGCAGTACTTC. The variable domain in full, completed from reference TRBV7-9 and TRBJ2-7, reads DTGVSQNPRHKITKRGQNVTFRCDPISEHNRLYWYRQTLGQGPEFLTYFQNEAQLEKSRLLSDRFSAERPKGSFSTLEIQRTEQGDSAMYLCASSLIREGGYEQYFGPGTRLTVT.

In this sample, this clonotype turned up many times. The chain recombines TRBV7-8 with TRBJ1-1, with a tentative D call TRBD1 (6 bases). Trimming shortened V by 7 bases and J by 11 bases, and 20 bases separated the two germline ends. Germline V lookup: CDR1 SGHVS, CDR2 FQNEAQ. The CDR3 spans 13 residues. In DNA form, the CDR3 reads TGTGCCAGCACTCTTAACAGGGAGGACGTGGCTTTCTTT. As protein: CASTLNREDVAFF.

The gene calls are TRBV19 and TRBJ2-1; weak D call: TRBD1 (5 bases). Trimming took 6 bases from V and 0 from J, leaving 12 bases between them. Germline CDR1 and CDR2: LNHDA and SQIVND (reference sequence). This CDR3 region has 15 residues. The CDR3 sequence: CASRNRQSSYNEQFF. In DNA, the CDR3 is TGTGCCAGTAGAAACCGACAGAGCTCCTACAATGAGCAGTTCTTC.

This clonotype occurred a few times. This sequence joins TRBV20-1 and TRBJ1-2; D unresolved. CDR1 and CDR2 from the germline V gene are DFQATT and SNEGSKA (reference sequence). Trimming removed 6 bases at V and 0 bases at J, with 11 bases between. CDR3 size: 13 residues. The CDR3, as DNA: TGCAGTGCCCCCCCCAAGGCTAACTATGGCTACACCTTC. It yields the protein CSAPPKANYGYTF.

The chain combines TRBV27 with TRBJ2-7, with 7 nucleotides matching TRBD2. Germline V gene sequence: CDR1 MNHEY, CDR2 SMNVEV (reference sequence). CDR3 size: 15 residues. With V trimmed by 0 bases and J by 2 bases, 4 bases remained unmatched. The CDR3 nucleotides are TGTGCCAGCAGTTTATCTAGCGGGCCCCCCTACGAGCAGTACTTC. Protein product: CASSLSSGPPYEQYF.

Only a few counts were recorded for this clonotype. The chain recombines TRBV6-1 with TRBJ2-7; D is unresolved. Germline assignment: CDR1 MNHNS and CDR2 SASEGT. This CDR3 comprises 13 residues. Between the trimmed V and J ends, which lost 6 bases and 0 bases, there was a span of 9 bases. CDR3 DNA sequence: TGTGCCAGCAGGCGGCCGAGCTCCTACGAGCAGTACTTC. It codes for CASRRPSSYEQYF.

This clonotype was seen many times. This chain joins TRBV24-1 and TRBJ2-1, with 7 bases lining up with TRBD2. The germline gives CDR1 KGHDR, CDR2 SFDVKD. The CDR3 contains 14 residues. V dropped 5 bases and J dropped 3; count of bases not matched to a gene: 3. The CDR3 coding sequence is TGTGCCACCAGTGGTGCTAGCGGCTACAATGAGCAGTTCTTC. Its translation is CATSGASGYNEQFF.

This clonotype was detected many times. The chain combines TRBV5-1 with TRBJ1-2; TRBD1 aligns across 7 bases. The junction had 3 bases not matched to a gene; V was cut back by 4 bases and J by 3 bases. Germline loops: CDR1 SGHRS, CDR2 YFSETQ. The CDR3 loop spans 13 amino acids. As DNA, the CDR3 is TGCGCCAGCAGCAAAACAGGGGACTATGGCTACACCTTC. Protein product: CASSKTGDYGYTF. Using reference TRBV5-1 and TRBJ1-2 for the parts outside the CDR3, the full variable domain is KAGVTQTPRYLIKTRGQQVTLSCSPISGHRSVSWYQQTPGQGLQFLFEYFSETQRNKGNFPGRFSGRQFSNSRSEMNVSTLELGDSALYLCASSKTGDYGYTFGSGTRLTVV.

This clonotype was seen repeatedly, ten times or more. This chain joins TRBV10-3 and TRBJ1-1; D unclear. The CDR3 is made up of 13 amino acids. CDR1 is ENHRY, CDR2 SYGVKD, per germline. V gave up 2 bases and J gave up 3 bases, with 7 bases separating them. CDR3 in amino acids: CAISERGYTEAFF. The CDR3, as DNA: TGTGCCATCAGTGAGAGAGGGTACACTGAAGCTTTCTTT.

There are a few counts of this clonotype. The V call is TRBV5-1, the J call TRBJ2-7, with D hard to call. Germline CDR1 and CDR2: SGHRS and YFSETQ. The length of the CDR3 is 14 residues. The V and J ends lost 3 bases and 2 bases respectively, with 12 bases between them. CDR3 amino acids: CASSSGVRPYEQYF. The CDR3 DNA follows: TGCGCCAGCAGCTCTGGGGTGCGGCCCTACGAGCAGTACTTC.

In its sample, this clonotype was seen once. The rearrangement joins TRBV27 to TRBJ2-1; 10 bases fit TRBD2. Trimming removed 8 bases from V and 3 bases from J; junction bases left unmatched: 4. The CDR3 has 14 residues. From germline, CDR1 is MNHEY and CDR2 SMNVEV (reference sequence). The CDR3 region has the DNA TGTGCCAGCGATAGACTAGCGGGCTACAATGAGCAGTTCTTC. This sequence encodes CASDRLAGYNEQFF.

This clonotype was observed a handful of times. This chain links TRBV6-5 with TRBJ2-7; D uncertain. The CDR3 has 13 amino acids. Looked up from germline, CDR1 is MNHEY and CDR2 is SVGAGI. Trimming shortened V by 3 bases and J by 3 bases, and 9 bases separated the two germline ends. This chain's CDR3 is CASSYGIHYEQYF. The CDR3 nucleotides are TGTGCCAGCAGTTATGGTATACACTACGAGCAGTACTTC.

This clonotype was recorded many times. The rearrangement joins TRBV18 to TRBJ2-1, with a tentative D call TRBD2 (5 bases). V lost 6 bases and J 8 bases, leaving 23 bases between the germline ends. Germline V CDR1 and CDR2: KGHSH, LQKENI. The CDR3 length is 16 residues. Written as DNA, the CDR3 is TGTGCCAGCTCCACAAAAGCCGGACTCGCCCCCGATGAGCAGTTCTTC. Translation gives CASSTKAGLAPDEQFF.

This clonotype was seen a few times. CDR3 protein: CASSLLSGGGANVLTF. The CDR3 DNA reads TGTGCCAGCAGTTTATTATCGGGGGGGGGGGCCAACGTCCTGACTTTC. V usage is TRBV12-3 or TRBV12-4 and J usage is TRBJ2-6; 8 bases match TRBD2. This CDR3 comprises 16 residues. J lost 4 bases, V lost 2 bases, and 4 bases had no gene match.

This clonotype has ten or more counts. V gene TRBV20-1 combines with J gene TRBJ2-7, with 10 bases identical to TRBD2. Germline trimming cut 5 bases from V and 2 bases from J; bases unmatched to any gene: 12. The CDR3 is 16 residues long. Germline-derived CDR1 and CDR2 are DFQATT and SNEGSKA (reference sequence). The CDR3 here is CSAGGLARGGAYEQYF. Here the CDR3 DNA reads TGCAGTGCTGGGGGACTAGCGCGAGGTGGGGCCTACGAGCAGTACTTC.

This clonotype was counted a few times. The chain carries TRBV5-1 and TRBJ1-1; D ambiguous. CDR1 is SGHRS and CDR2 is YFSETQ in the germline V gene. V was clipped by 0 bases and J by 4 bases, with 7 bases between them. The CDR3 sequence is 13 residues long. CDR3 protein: CASSLDKGTEAFF. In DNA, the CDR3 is TGCGCCAGCAGCTTGGATAAGGGCACTGAAGCTTTCTTT.

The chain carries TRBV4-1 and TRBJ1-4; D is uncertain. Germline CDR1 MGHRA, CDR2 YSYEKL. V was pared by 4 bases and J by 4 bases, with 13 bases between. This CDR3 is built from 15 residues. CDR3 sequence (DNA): TGCGCCAGCAGCCGGGAAGGCGTTAATAATGAAAAACTGTTTTTT. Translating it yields CASSREGVNNEKLFF.

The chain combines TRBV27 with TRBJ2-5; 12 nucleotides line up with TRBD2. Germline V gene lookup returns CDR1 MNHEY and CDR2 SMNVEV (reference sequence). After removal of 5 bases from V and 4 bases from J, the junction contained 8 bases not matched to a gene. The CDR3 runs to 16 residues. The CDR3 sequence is CASSRATSGSRETQYF. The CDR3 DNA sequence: TGTGCCAGCAGTAGGGCGACTAGCGGGAGTCGAGAGACCCAGTACTTC.

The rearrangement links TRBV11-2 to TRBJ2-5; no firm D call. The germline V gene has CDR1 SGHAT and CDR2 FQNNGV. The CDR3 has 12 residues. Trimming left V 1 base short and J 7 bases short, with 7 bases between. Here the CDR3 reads CASSLVRTTQYF. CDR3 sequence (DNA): TGTGCCAGCAGCTTAGTTCGGACGACCCAGTACTTC.

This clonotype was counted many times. The CDR3 here is CASSGQGAVTEAFF. Written as DNA, the CDR3 is TGTGCCAGCAGTGGACAGGGGGCAGTCACTGAAGCTTTCTTT. The chain employs TRBV9 and TRBJ1-1, with 11 bases matching TRBD1. V lost 5 bases to trimming and J lost 4 bases; unmatched junction nucleotides: 4. Germline V CDR1 and CDR2: SGDLS, YYNGEE. This CDR3 is built from 14 residues.